Listed below are T cell receptor beta chains from one sample, sequenced in a study of naive and memory T cell subsets. TCRdb redid the calling of the 5' RACE reads with MiXCR, one entry per CDR3 protein. The table includes more than 60,000 distinct CDR3 sequences, more than 6.5% detected once. The receptor set was obtained from a female donor in good health. Both conserved end residues are part of each CDR3. The D gene is left open where the match is weak. Where a row states a size, it is once, few, many or the class of an expanded clone; other rows omit it.

j_gene | v_gene | d_gene | abundance | CDR3aa | CDR3nt
TRBJ1-2 | TRBV2 | . | . | CASTLESRDFNYGYTF | TGTGCCAGCACCTTAGAGTCCCGGGACTTTAACTATGGCTACACCTTC
TRBJ1-2 | TRBV6-6 | . | . | CASSYGGSKDYGYTF | TGTGCCAGCAGTTACGGAGGGAGCAAAGACTATGGCTACACCTTC
TRBJ2-1 | TRBV7-9 | . | . | CASSFLIGNNEQFF | TGTGCCAGCAGCTTTCTAATCGGGAACAATGAGCAGTTCTTC
TRBJ2-6 | TRBV3-1 | . | . | CASSQSPGAGANVLTF | TGTGCCAGCAGCCAAAGCCCGGGGGCAGGGGCCAACGTCCTGACTTTC
TRBJ2-3 | TRBV6-4 | TRBD1 | few | CASSRAGGTDTQYF | TGTGCCAGCAGTCGGGCAGGGGGAACAGATACGCAGTATTTT
TRBJ1-5 | TRBV2 | TRBD1 | . | CASSEARTGNLYSNQPQHF | TGTGCCAGCAGTGAAGCTCGGACAGGGAACCTCTATAGCAATCAGCCCCAGCATTTT
TRBJ2-5 | TRBV9 | . | . | CASSASPVAGAQETQYF | TGTGCCAGCAGCGCCAGCCCAGTGGCGGGGGCCCAAGAGACCCAGTACTTC
TRBJ1-5 | TRBV6-2/TRBV6-3 | . | many | CASSYGGASQPQHF | TGTGCCAGCAGTTACGGGGGGGCGAGCCAGCCCCAGCATTTT
TRBJ2-1 | TRBV7-7 | TRBD2 | . | CASSRGGVANNNEQFF | TGTGCTAGCAGCCGGGGGGGGGTAGCGAACAACAATGAGCAGTTCTTC
TRBJ1-1 | TRBV20-1 | TRBD1 | few | CSATGDRGYTEAFF | TGCAGTGCTACAGGGGACAGGGGGTACACTGAAGCTTTCTTT
TRBJ2-3 | TRBV20-1 | . | many | CSASFNRDTQYF | TGCAGTGCTAGCTTCAATAGGGATACGCAGTATTTT
TRBJ2-3 | TRBV30 | TRBD1 | . | CAWSLAGGLPDTQYF | TGTGCCTGGAGTTTGGCAGGGGGCTTGCCAGATACGCAGTATTTT
TRBJ2-4 | TRBV3-1 | . | many | CASSPPQGLPGIQYF | TGTGCCAGCAGCCCCCCCCAGGGCCTCCCGGGCATTCAGTACTTC
TRBJ1-6 | TRBV20-1 | TRBD1 | many | CSADRGSYNSPLHF | TGCAGTGCGGACAGGGGGTCCTATAATTCACCCCTCCACTTT
TRBJ2-6 | TRBV6-6 | . | . | CASSSHFVLGDGTNVLTF | TGTGCCAGCAGCTCCCATTTTGTTCTGGGGGATGGGACCAACGTCCTGACTTTC
TRBJ2-7 | TRBV27 | . | many | CASSYSRFNEQYF | TGTGCCAGCAGTTATTCTAGATTCAACGAGCAGTACTTC
TRBJ2-5 | TRBV6-5 | . | . | CASSFGPSGTQYF | TGTGCCAGCAGTTTCGGACCTTCGGGGACCCAGTACTTC
TRBJ2-7 | TRBV19 | TRBD2 | . | CASSIFSTSGRFETYEQYF | TGTGCCAGTAGTATTTTCTCGACTAGCGGGCGGTTCGAGACTTACGAGCAGTACTTC
TRBJ2-7 | TRBV18 | . | many | CASSPSHGSEQQYF | TGTGCCAGCTCACCAAGCCATGGGTCGGAGCAGCAGTACTTC
TRBJ1-5 | TRBV6-5 | . | many | CASGGLRNQPQHF | TGTGCCAGCGGGGGATTAAGAAATCAGCCCCAGCATTTT
TRBJ2-7 | TRBV4-1 | . | few | CASSQDNPALAGAYEQYF | TGCGCCAGCAGCCAAGATAACCCAGCACTAGCTGGCGCCTACGAGCAGTACTTC
TRBJ2-1 | TRBV27 | . | . | CATYATGSRYEQFF | TGTGCCACCTATGCCACAGGGTCGAGATATGAGCAGTTCTTC